A selection of T cell receptor beta chains follows, all from one sample in a study of blood T cell repertoires in COVID-19. The repertoire was sequenced with immunoSEQ multiplex PCR; TCRdb's copy has only in-frame clones and lacks some. Here the sample spans 35,000 to 50,000 clones, approximately 70% being singletons. The sequencing sample was made of peripheral blood. The receptors shown here come from a man older than 75 with acute or convalescent COVID-19. Both conserved end residues are part of each CDR3. The D gene is left open where the match is weak. Rows may omit the clone size; those that give it use once, few, many or a size class.

j_call	d_call	clone_size	v_call	cdr3_aa	cdr3_nt
TRBJ2-1	.	.	TRBV18	CASSPVRQSPNEQFF	TGTGCCAGCTCACCAGTCAGGCAGTCCCCCAATGAGCAGTTCTTC
TRBJ2-1	TRBD2	.	TRBV5-1	CASSHGTSGRAFYNEQFF	TGCGCCAGCAGCCACGGGACTAGCGGGAGGGCTTTCTACAATGAGCAGTTCTTC
TRBJ1-5	.	.	TRBV6-5	CASRVHNQPQHF	TGTGCCAGCCGGGTCCACAATCAGCCCCAGCATTTT
TRBJ2-1	.	.	TRBV5-1	CASSLDSFPYNEQFF	TGCGCCAGCAGCTTGGACTCGTTTCCCTACAATGAGCAGTTCTTC
TRBJ2-7	TRBD2	.	TRBV11-2	CASSPRLAGPYEQYF	TGTGCCAGCAGCCCCCGACTAGCGGGCCCTTACGAGCAGTACTTC
TRBJ2-7	.	once	TRBV29-1	CSVGTFSYEQYF	TGCAGCGTTGGGACTTTCTCCTACGAGCAGTACTTC
TRBJ2-7	.	.	TRBV15	CATSVPSRLNEQYF	TGTGCCACCAGCGTCCCGAGCAGGCTCAACGAGCAGTACTTC
TRBJ2-1	.	.	TRBV27	CASSLYRVGNNEQFF	TGTGCCAGCAGTTTGTACAGGGTGGGGAACAATGAGCAGTTCTTC
TRBJ1-1	TRBD1	.	TRBV7-9	CASRHTGVANTEAFF	TGTGCCAGCAGACATACAGGGGTGGCGAACACTGAAGCTTTCTTT
TRBJ2-1	TRBD1	.	TRBV5-6	CATPWDSLPIRDEQFF	TGTGCCACTCCCTGGGACAGCCTCCCAATCCGGGATGAGCAGTTCTTC
TRBJ2-3	.	.	TRBV29-1	CSVLTYMTQYF	TGCAGCGTCCTGACTTATATGACGCAGTATTTT
TRBJ1-2	TRBD1	.	TRBV29-1	CSAGQGAVYGYTF	TGCAGCGCTGGACAGGGGGCGGTCTATGGCTACACCTTC
TRBJ2-2	TRBD1	.	TRBV7-2	CASSLGVRGNGELFF	TGTGCCAGCAGCTTAGGGGTCAGGGGGAACGGGGAGCTGTTTTTT
TRBJ1-6	TRBD1	.	TRBV5-5	CASSSTGGYNSPLHF	TGTGCCAGCAGCTCGACAGGGGGTTATAATTCACCCCTCCACTTT
TRBJ1-2	TRBD1	.	TRBV10-3	CAISPGTDYGYTF	TGTGCCATCAGTCCAGGGACAGATTATGGCTACACCTTC
TRBJ2-1	TRBD2	once	TRBV7-2	CASSEKLAGGSGQFF	TGTGCCAGCAGCGAAAAACTAGCGGGGGGGAGCGGGCAGTTCTTC